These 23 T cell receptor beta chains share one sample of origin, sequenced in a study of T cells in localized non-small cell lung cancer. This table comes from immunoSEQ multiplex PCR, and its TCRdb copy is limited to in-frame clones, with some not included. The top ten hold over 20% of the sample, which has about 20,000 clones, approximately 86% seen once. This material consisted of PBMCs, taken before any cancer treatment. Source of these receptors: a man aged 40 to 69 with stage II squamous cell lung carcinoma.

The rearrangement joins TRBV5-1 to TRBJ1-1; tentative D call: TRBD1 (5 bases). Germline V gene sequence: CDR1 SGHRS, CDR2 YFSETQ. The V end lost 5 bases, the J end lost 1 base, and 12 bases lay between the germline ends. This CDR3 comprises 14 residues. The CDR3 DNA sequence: TGCGCCAGCAGTTACGAGGGGTGGAACACTGAAGCTTTCTTT. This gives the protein CASSYEGWNTEAFF.

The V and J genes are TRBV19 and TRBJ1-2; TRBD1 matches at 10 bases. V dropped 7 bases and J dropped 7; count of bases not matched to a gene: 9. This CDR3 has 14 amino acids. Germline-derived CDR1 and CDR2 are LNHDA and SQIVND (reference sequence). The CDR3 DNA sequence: TGTGCCAGTACTGACAGGGGGCGCGCGGGTGGCTACACCTTC. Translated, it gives CASTDRGRAGGYTF.

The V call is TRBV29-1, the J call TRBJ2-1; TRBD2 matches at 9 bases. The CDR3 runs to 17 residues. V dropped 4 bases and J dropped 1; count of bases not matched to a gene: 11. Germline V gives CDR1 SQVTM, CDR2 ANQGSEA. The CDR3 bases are TGCAGCGTTGGAGACGTTAGCGGGAGACAATCCTACAATGAGCAGTTCTTC. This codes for CSVGDVSGRQSYNEQFF.

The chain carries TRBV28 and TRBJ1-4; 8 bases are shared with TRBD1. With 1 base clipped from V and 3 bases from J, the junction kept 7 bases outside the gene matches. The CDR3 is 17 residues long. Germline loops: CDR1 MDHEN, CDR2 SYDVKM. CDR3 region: CASSLLGGQGPNEKLFF. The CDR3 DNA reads TGTGCCAGCAGTTTATTGGGAGGACAGGGACCTAATGAAAAACTGTTTTTT.

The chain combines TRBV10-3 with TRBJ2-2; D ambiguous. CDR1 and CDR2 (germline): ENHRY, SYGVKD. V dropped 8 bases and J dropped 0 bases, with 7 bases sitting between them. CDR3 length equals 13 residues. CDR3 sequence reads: CAIGSANTGELFF. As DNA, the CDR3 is TGTGCCATCGGGTCCGCGAACACCGGGGAGCTGTTTTTT.

The CDR3 coding sequence is TGCGCCAGCAGCTTAGGCAGTCCAAATGAGCAGTTCTTC. It yields the protein CASSLGSPNEQFF. The chain employs TRBV5-1 and TRBJ2-1; D is ambiguous. The CDR3 runs 13 residues. Germline V gene sequence: CDR1 SGHRS, CDR2 YFSETQ. V was clipped by 2 bases and J by 7 bases, with 10 bases between them.

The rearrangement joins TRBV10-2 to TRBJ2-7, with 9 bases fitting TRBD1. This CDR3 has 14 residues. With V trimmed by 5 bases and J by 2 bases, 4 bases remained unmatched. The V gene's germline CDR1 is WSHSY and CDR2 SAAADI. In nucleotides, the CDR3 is TGCGCCAGCAGTACAGGGGGCTGGACCTACGAGCAGTACTTC. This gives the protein CASSTGGWTYEQYF.

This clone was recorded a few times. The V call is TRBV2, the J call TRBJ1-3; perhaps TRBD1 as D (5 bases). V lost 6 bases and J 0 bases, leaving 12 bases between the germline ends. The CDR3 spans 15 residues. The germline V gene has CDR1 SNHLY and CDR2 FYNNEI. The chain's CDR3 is CASSADSSSGNTIYF. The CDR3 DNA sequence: TGTGCCAGCAGCGCTGACAGTTCCTCTGGAAACACCATATATTTT.

In nucleotides, the CDR3 is TGTGCCATCAGTGTAGGGGCAGGGAACACCGGGGAGCTGTTTTTT. It specifies CAISVGAGNTGELFF. This chain links TRBV10-3 with TRBJ2-2; the D gene is possibly TRBD1 (5 bases). The CDR3 extends over 15 amino acids. Trimming removed 4 bases from V and 1 base from J, with 10 bases in between. Germline V lookup: CDR1 ENHRY, CDR2 SYGVKD.

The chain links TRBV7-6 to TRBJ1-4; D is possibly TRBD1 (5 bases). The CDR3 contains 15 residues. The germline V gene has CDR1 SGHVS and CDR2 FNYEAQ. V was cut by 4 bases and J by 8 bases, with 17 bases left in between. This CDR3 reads CASSSLTGVGEKLFF. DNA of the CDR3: TGTGCCAGCAGCTCATTAACGGGGGTCGGCGAAAAACTGTTTTTT. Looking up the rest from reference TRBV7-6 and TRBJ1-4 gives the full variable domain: GAGVSQSPRYKVTKRGQDVALRCDPISGHVSLYWYRQALGQGPEFLTYFNYEAQQDKSGLPNDRFSAERPEGSISTLTIQRTEQRDSAMYRCASSSLTGVGEKLFFGSGTQLSVL.

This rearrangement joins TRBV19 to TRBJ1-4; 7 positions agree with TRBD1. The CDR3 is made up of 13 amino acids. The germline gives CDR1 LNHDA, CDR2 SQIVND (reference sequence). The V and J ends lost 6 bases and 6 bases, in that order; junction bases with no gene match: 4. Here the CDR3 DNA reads TGTGCCAGTAGGCGGGACAGCTATGAAAAACTGTTTTTT. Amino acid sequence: CASRRDSYEKLFF.

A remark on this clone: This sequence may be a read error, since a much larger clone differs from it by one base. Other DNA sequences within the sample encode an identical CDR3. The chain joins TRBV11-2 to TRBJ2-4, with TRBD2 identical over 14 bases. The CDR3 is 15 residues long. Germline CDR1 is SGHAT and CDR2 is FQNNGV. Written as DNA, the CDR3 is TGTGCCAGCAAGGGACTAGCGGGAGTCGGAAACATTCAGTATTTC. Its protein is CASKGLAGVGNIQYF.

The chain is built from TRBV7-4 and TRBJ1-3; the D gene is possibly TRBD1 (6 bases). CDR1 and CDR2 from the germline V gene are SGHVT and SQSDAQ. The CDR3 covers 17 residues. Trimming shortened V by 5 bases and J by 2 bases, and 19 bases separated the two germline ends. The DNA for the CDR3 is TGTGCCAGCAGCACTTCCGACAGGCCTGCGACTGGAAACACCATATATTTT. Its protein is CASSTSDRPATGNTIYF.

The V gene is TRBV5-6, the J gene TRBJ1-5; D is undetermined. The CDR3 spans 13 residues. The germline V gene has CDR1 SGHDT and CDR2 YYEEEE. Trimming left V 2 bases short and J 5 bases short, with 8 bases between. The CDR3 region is CASSLGRDQPQHF. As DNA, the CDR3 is TGTGCCAGCAGCTTAGGCCGCGATCAGCCCCAGCATTTT.

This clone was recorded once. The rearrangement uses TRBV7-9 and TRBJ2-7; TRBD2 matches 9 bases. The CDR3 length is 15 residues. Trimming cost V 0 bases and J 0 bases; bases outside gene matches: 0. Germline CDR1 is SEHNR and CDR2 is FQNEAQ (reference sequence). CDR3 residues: CASSLASGGSYEQYF. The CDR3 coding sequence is TGTGCCAGCAGCTTAGCTAGCGGGGGCTCCTACGAGCAGTACTTC. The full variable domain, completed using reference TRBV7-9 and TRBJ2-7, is DTGVSQNPRHKITKRGQNVTFRCDPISEHNRLYWYRQTLGQGPEFLTYFQNEAQLEKSRLLSDRFSAERPKGSFSTLEIQRTEQGDSAMYLCASSLASGGSYEQYFGPGTRLTVT.

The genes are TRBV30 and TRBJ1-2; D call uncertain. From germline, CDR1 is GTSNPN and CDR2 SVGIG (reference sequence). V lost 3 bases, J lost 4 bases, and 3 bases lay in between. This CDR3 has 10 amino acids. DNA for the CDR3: TGTGCCTGGAGGGGCTATGGCTACACCTTC. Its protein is CAWRGYGYTF.

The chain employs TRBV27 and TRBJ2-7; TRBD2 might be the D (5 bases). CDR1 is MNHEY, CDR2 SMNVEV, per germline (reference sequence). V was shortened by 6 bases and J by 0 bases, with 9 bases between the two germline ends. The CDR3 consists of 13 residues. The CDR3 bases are TGTGCCAGCAGCAGCGGAAGCTCCTACGAGCAGTACTTC. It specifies CASSSGSSYEQYF.

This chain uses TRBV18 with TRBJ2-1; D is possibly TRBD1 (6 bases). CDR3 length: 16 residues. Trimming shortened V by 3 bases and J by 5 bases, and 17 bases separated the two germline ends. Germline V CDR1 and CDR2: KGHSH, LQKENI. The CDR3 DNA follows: TGTGCCAGCTCACCGTCACCCACGACAGGAAACAATGAGCAGTTCTTC. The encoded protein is CASSPSPTTGNNEQFF.

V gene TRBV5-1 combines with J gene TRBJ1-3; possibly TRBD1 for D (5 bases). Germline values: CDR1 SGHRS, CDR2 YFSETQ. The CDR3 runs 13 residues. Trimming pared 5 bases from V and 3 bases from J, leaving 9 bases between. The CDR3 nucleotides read TGCGCCAGCAGTGGGGGTAGTGGAAACACCATATATTTT. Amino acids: CASSGGSGNTIYF. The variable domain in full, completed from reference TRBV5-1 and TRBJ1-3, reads KAGVTQTPRYLIKTRGQQVTLSCSPISGHRSVSWYQQTPGQGLQFLFEYFSETQRNKGNFPGRFSGRQFSNSRSEMNVSTLELGDSALYLCASSGGSGNTIYFGEGSWLTVV.

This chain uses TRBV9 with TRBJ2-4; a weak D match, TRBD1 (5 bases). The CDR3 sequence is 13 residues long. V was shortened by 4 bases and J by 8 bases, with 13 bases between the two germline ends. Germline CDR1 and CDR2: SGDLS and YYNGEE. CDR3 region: CASSTSDTDIQYF. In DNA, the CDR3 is TGTGCCAGCAGCACCTCGGACACCGACATTCAGTACTTC.

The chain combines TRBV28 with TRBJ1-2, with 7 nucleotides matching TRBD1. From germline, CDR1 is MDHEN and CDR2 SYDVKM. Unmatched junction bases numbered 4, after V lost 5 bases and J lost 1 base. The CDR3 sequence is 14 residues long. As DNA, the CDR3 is TGTGCCAGCAGTGGGTGGGACAGTAACTATGGCTACACCTTC. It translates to CASSGWDSNYGYTF.

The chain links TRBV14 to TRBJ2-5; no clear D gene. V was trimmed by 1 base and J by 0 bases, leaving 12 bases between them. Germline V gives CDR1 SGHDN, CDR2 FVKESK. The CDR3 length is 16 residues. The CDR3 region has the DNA TGTGCCAGCAGCCAAGTACAGAAGGCGTACCAAGAGACCCAGTACTTC. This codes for CASSQVQKAYQETQYF.

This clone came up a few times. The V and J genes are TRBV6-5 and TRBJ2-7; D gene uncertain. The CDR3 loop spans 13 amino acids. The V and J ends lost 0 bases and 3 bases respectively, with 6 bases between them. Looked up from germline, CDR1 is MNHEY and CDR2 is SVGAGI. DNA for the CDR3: TGTGCCAGCAGTTACTCCCAGCTCTACGAGCAGTACTTC. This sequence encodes CASSYSQLYEQYF.